This passage covers 29 T cell receptor beta chains from one sample sequenced in a study of graft-versus-host responses after intestinal transplantation. Their antigens are not known. The data were produced by immunoSEQ multiplex PCR, yet TCRdb's version contains in-frame clones alone and is incomplete. The sample includes 90,000 to 150,000 clones, 85% to 95% seen only once; the top ten take more than 2.5%. The sample here was unstimulated CD8+ T cells sorted from spleen or lymph node cells, taken before intestinal transplant. The receptors stem from a human donor who received an intestinal transplant.

This sequence joins TRBV25-1 and TRBJ2-1, with D maybe TRBD2 (6 bases). From germline, CDR1 is MGHDK and CDR2 SYGVNS. V was trimmed by 5 bases and J by 4 bases, leaving 21 bases between them. The length of the CDR3 is 17 residues. The CDR3 sequence is CASSNRDSLGVYNEQFF. The CDR3, as DNA: TGTGCCAGCAGTAACCGGGACTCCCTAGGGGTATACAATGAGCAGTTCTTC.

CDR3 in DNA: TGTGCCAGCAGCTTACAGGGGGCTAGCACAGATACGCAGTATTTT. Amino acids: CASSLQGASTDTQYF. The V call is TRBV5-4, the J call TRBJ2-3; 9 nucleotides match TRBD1. Germline V lookup: CDR1 SGHNT, CDR2 YYREEE (reference sequence). The V and J ends lost 2 bases and 0 bases, in that order; junction bases with no gene match: 1. The CDR3 runs to 15 residues.

V gene TRBV4-1 combines with J gene TRBJ2-7; D is undetermined. This CDR3 is 16 amino acids long. Germline CDR1 is MGHRA and CDR2 is YSYEKL. V lost 0 bases to trimming and J lost 1 base, with 13 bases between them. The DNA of the CDR3 is TGCGCCAGCAGCCAAGAAGCCCAGACTCTATCCTACGAGCAGTACTTC. This codes for CASSQEAQTLSYEQYF.

The V and J genes are TRBV28 and TRBJ1-2; 9 bases are shared with TRBD1. The CDR3 contains 15 residues. Trimming took 3 bases from V and 7 from J; bases not matched to a gene: 9. Germline V lookup: CDR1 MDHEN, CDR2 SYDVKM. The CDR3, as DNA: TGTGCCAGCAGTTTCCGACTACAGGGGGCGCGTGGCTACACCTTC. It is translated as CASSFRLQGARGYTF.

V and J are TRBV30 and TRBJ1-1; no reliable D call. CDR3 length: 12 residues. Trimming shortened V by 4 bases and J by 2 bases, and 8 bases separated the two germline ends. Germline values: CDR1 GTSNPN, CDR2 SVGIG (reference sequence). CDR3 sequence: CAWMEVNTEAFF. CDR3 DNA: TGTGCCTGGATGGAAGTAAACACTGAAGCTTTCTTT.

This chain joins TRBV4-2 and TRBJ2-1; 8 nucleotides align to TRBD2. The V gene's germline CDR1 is LGHNA and CDR2 YNFKEQ. Trimming at V came to 1 base and at J to 4 bases, leaving 6 bases not matched to a gene. CDR3 size: 16 residues. In DNA form, the CDR3 reads TGTGCCAGCAGCCAAGGCTTGGCGGGAGGTTACAATGAGCAGTTCTTC. This translates into CASSQGLAGGYNEQFF.

The sample holds one count of this clone. The rearrangement joins TRBV19 to TRBJ1-5, with D unresolved. Germline assignment: CDR1 LNHDA and CDR2 SQIVND (reference sequence). This CDR3 contains 13 residues. Trimming removed 3 bases at V and 5 bases at J, with 8 bases between. The CDR3 DNA reads as TGTGCCAGTAGTATTAACGGAGATCAGCCCCAGCATTTT. Its translation: CASSINGDQPQHF.

V gene TRBV27 combines with J gene TRBJ2-1, with 9 bases fitting TRBD2. The germline gives CDR1 MNHEY, CDR2 SMNVEV (reference sequence). The ends lost 10 bases at V and 10 bases at J; junction bases unmatched: 8. This CDR3 has 12 amino acids. The CDR3 sequence: CATTLGTSEQFF. The CDR3 DNA reads as TGTGCCACCACGCTGGGGACTAGCGAGCAGTTCTTC.

The V call is TRBV15, the J call TRBJ2-7, with D maybe TRBD2 (5 bases). Germline V gives CDR1 LNHNV, CDR2 YYDKDF (reference sequence). V lost 3 bases and J 2 bases, leaving 17 bases between the germline ends. CDR3 size: 16 residues. The CDR3 is CATSRGTPAEPYEQYF. CDR3 coding DNA: TGTGCCACCAGCAGGGGAACTCCAGCGGAGCCCTACGAGCAGTACTTC.

As regards this clone: Germline and junction disagree at one end, which may indicate a read error. Other DNA sequences within the sample encode an identical CDR3. The chain recombines TRBV6-6 with TRBJ2-7; perhaps D is TRBD1 or TRBD2 (5 bases each). The CDR3 runs to 14 residues. The V gene's germline CDR1 is MNHNY and CDR2 SVGAGI (reference sequence). The CDR3: CASSSRGGPYEQYF. Written as DNA, the CDR3 is TGTGCCAGCAGTTCTCGTGGGGGTCCCTATGAGCAGTACTTC.

V usage is TRBV18 and J usage is TRBJ2-1; 11 bases map to TRBD2. J was trimmed by 8 bases and V by 2 bases; bases with no gene match: 8. The CDR3 is 16 amino acids. Germline CDR1 KGHSH, CDR2 LQKENI. The CDR3 DNA is TGTGCCAGCTCACCATTCCCGACTAGCGGGATCGATGAGCAGTTCTTC. It translates to CASSPFPTSGIDEQFF.

The rearrangement links TRBV6-1 to TRBJ2-1, with D unresolved. Trimming shortened V by 0 bases and J by 4 bases, and 7 bases separated the two germline ends. The germline V gene encodes CDR1 MNHNS and CDR2 SASEGT. The CDR3 spans 14 residues. Here the CDR3 DNA reads TGTGCCAGCAGTGAAGCCATTGGGTACAATGAGCAGTTCTTC. Translated, it gives CASSEAIGYNEQFF.

The chain has TRBV27 and TRBJ1-2, with 8 bases matching TRBD1. The germline CDR1 and CDR2 sequences are MNHEY and SMNVEV (reference sequence). J lost 5 bases, V lost 7 bases, and 18 bases had no gene match. The CDR3 is 17 residues long. CDR3 sequence reads: CASKITLTGQDDYGYTF. CDR3 bases: TGTGCCAGCAAAATAACCCTCACGGGACAGGATGATTATGGCTACACCTTC.

This chain joins TRBV7-3 and TRBJ1-1; 10 positions match TRBD1. V was clipped by 5 bases and J by 3 bases; unmatched bases: 3. In germline, CDR1 is SGHTA, CDR2 FQGTGA. CDR3 size: 14 residues. The CDR3 loop is CASSLGQGDTEAFF. The CDR3 coding sequence is TGTGCCAGCAGCCTCGGACAGGGGGACACTGAAGCTTTCTTT.

The V and J genes are TRBV27 and TRBJ2-7, with D unclear. CDR1 and CDR2 (germline): MNHEY, SMNVEV (reference sequence). V dropped 3 bases and J dropped 2 bases, with 11 bases sitting between them. The CDR3 length is 14 residues. CDR3 protein: CASSFQAKPYEQYF. The CDR3, as DNA: TGTGCCAGCAGTTTCCAGGCAAAACCCTACGAGCAGTACTTC.

The chain links TRBV4-1 to TRBJ2-7; 8 positions match TRBD1. The CDR3 runs to 13 residues. Trimming took 5 bases from V and 3 from J; bases not matched to a gene: 3. Per germline, CDR1 MGHRA and CDR2 YSYEKL. The CDR3 region has the DNA TGCGCCAGCAGCAGCGACAGGGGCTACGAGCAGTACTTC. Amino acid sequence: CASSSDRGYEQYF.

The V and J genes are TRBV5-3 and TRBJ2-5, with D possibly matching TRBD2 (6 bases). TRBV5-3 is an open reading frame, and its role is uncertain. The CDR3 is 16 residues long. V lost 1 base and J 3 bases, leaving 16 bases between the germline ends. The CDR3 spells CARSLHPRDSEETQYF. The CDR3 DNA reads TGTGCCAGAAGCTTGCATCCCCGGGACTCAGAAGAGACCCAGTACTTC.

The chain couples TRBV2 to TRBJ1-1; D uncertain. The V gene lost 2 bases and the J gene lost 0 bases, with 10 bases spanning the gap. The length of the CDR3 is 15 residues. Germline CDR1 is SNHLY and CDR2 is FYNNEI. The DNA of the CDR3 is TGTGCCAGCAGTGAATACATAGGTATGAACACTGAAGCTTTCTTT. This gives the protein CASSEYIGMNTEAFF.

V gene TRBV11-3 combines with J gene TRBJ2-5; D is possibly TRBD2 (5 bases). This CDR3 comprises 15 residues. Germline loops: CDR1 SGHNT, CDR2 YENEEA. V was cut by 5 bases and J by 4 bases, with 17 bases left in between. CDR3 DNA sequence: TGTGCCAGCAGCCCCGGGCCCAGCGGAGGAGAGACCCAGTACTTC. Residues: CASSPGPSGGETQYF.

This clone was seen only once. The chain is built from TRBV27 and TRBJ2-7; D may be TRBD1 or TRBD2 (5 bases each). There are 18 residues in the CDR3. Trimming took 3 bases from V and 0 from J, leaving 21 bases between them. Germline CDR1 and CDR2: MNHEY and SMNVEV (reference sequence). The CDR3: CASSFLPGRRISSYEQYF. In DNA form, the CDR3 reads TGTGCCAGCAGTTTCCTGCCGGGACGGAGAATAAGCTCCTACGAGCAGTACTTC.

The chain joins TRBV2 to TRBJ1-1; 8 nucleotides align to TRBD1. Per the germline V gene, CDR1 is SNHLY and CDR2 is FYNNEI. V was clipped by 6 bases and J by 5 bases; unmatched bases: 8. This CDR3 region has 14 residues. CDR3 loop: CASRAQGGGTEAFF. The CDR3 nucleotides are TGTGCCAGCAGGGCACAGGGGGGTGGGACTGAAGCTTTCTTT.

This sequence joins TRBV15 and TRBJ2-3, with 14 positions matching TRBD2. CDR3 length: 20 residues. Germline assignment: CDR1 LNHNV and CDR2 YYDKDF (reference sequence). V was clipped by 5 bases and J by 4 bases; unmatched bases: 17. CDR3 loop: CATSGHGTSGRGGGSDTQYF. The DNA for the CDR3 is TGTGCCACCAGCGGACACGGGACTAGCGGGAGAGGGGGTGGCTCAGATACGCAGTATTTT.

The rearrangement uses TRBV27 and TRBJ2-5; no definite D call. V lost 5 bases and J 2 bases, leaving 12 bases between the germline ends. The germline V gene has CDR1 MNHEY and CDR2 SMNVEV (reference sequence). This CDR3 has 14 residues. The CDR3, as DNA: TGTGCCAGCAGTCCCATACAGTTTCAAGAGACCCAGTACTTC. Translation: CASSPIQFQETQYF.

This CDR3 reads CASSPLGGRSGEQFF. The CDR3 DNA is TGTGCCAGCAGTCCCCTCGGCGGGAGGTCGGGTGAGCAGTTCTTC. The chain employs TRBV28 and TRBJ2-1, with 8 bases fitting TRBD2. Trimming cost V 5 bases and J 9 bases; bases outside gene matches: 12. From germline, CDR1 is MDHEN and CDR2 SYDVKM. The CDR3 sequence is 15 residues long.

The rearrangement uses TRBV9 and TRBJ2-7; the D gene is possibly TRBD2 (6 bases). Germline values: CDR1 SGDLS, CDR2 YYNGEE. V was trimmed by 4 bases and J by 5 bases, leaving 13 bases between them. The CDR3 sequence is 13 residues long. The CDR3 nucleotides read TGTGCCAGCAGCCCTCCGGGACTCCACGAGCAGTACTTC. It translates to CASSPPGLHEQYF.

The chain links TRBV4-2 to TRBJ2-7, with unresolved D. In germline, CDR1 is LGHNA, CDR2 YNFKEQ. The CDR3 spans 14 residues. Trimming stripped 0 bases from V and 1 base from J, with 7 bases between. The CDR3 sequence: CASSQEGVSYEQYF. The CDR3 coding sequence is TGTGCCAGCAGCCAAGAGGGCGTTTCCTACGAGCAGTACTTC.

This chain connects TRBV7-9 to TRBJ1-1, with D tentatively TRBD1 (6 bases). Trimming shortened V by 0 bases and J by 0 bases, and 8 bases separated the two germline ends. This CDR3 comprises 15 residues. Germline lookup yields CDR1 SEHNR and CDR2 FQNEAQ (reference sequence). CDR3 sequence (DNA): TGTGCCAGCAGCTTAGCGCAGGGGATGAACACTGAAGCTTTCTTT. Translation: CASSLAQGMNTEAFF.

The rearrangement links TRBV4-1 to TRBJ2-5; 8 nucleotides line up with TRBD2. Matching the DNA end better, TRBJ2-7 makes the J call doubtful. Germline CDR1 and CDR2: MGHRA and YSYEKL. The CDR3 sequence is 15 residues long. CDR3 sequence (DNA): TGCGCCAGCAGCCGGATAGCGGGACCTTCCTACGAGCAGTACTTC. It encodes CASSRIAGPSYEQYF.

The chain employs TRBV4-1 and TRBJ2-7; 7 positions agree with TRBD1. J was trimmed by 2 bases and V by 4 bases; bases with no gene match: 8. Germline V gives CDR1 MGHRA, CDR2 YSYEKL. The CDR3 has 15 residues. The CDR3 loop reads CASSRIPGQPYEQYF. CDR3 DNA sequence: TGCGCCAGCAGCCGAATTCCGGGACAGCCCTACGAGCAGTACTTC.